The 21 T cell receptor beta chains below were found in one sample sequenced in a study of blood T cells in healthy people across ages. It was with a sample-barcoded 5' primer and a J-beta primer mix that a second PCR of roughly 6 to 11 cycles was run. TCRdb used MiXCR to reprocess the 5' RACE reads, holding one entry per CDR3 protein. The sample has over 1,500,000 distinct CDR3 sequences; roughly two fifths are singletons. The sequenced sample was blood. The receptors were gathered from a human donor in good health.

This chain links TRBV10-3 with TRBJ2-4, with D perhaps assigned TRBD1 or TRBD2 (6 bases each). The J call could be wrong; TRBJ2-7 is a better fit for the DNA end. The CDR3 runs to 14 residues. The germline V gene encodes CDR1 ENHRY and CDR2 SYGVKD. Written as DNA, the CDR3 is TGTGCCATCAGTGACGCTGGGGGGCCCTACGAGCAGTACTTC. Translating gives CAISDAGGPYEQYF.

In this sample, this clonotype turned up a few times. This chain connects TRBV20-1 to TRBJ2-3; TRBD2 is a possible D gene (7 bases). Looked up from germline, CDR1 is DFQATT and CDR2 is SNEGSKA (reference sequence). The CDR3 spans 15 residues. V lost 6 bases and J lost 3, with 19 bases in between. The CDR3 DNA follows: TGCAGTGCGGAAGTAGGGGGGGGGCTAACAGATACGCAGTATTTT. Translation: CSAEVGGGLTDTQYF.

In DNA form, the CDR3 reads TGTGCCACCAGCAGAGAGGGACCCGAACGGCCCCAGCATTTT. This gives the protein CATSREGPERPQHF. The V and J genes are TRBV15 and TRBJ1-5; D is possibly TRBD1 (5 bases). The ends were cut back, 0 bases at V and 9 bases at J, with 12 bases in the middle. The CDR3 is 14 residues long. The germline V gene has CDR1 LNHNV and CDR2 YYDKDF (reference sequence).

The table lists this clonotype with a few counts. The chain employs TRBV10-3 and TRBJ1-2; D may be TRBD1 (5 bases). CDR1 is ENHRY, CDR2 SYGVKD, per germline. V was trimmed by 8 bases and J by 3 bases, leaving 13 bases between them. The CDR3 runs 13 residues. CDR3 nucleotide sequence: TGTGCCATCCCCCGGGACGGTGACTATGGCTACACCTTC. Its protein is CAIPRDGDYGYTF.

In this sample, this clonotype turned up a few times. This sequence joins TRBV28 and TRBJ2-5; D unresolved. In germline, CDR1 is MDHEN, CDR2 SYDVKM. This CDR3 spans 13 amino acids. The ends were cut back, 9 bases at V and 1 base at J, with 12 bases in the middle. CDR3 coding DNA: TGTGCCAGTGGGGTAGTAGCCCAAGAGACCCAGTACTTC. Protein sequence: CASGVVAQETQYF.

This clonotype was seen just once. This chain uses TRBV15 with TRBJ1-2; 8 bases are a match to TRBD1. This CDR3 region has 14 residues. Germline V gene data show CDR1 as LNHNV and CDR2 as YYDKDF (reference sequence). V dropped 1 base and J dropped 7; count of bases not matched to a gene: 5. CDR3 coding DNA: TGTGCCACCAGCAGAGTAGGCAGGGGGCTTGGCTACACCTTC. Protein product: CATSRVGRGLGYTF.

The gene calls are TRBV15 and TRBJ2-2; TRBD2 might be the D (7 bases). The V end was cut by 1 base, the J end by 4 bases, with 10 bases between. CDR1 LNHNV and CDR2 YYDKDF come from the germline V gene (reference sequence). The CDR3 contains 15 residues. CDR3 sequence (DNA): TGTGCCACCAGCAGAGGAGGGGGGGGCACCGGGGAGCTGTTTTTT. Encoded protein: CATSRGGGGTGELFF.

The rearrangement uses TRBV6-5 and TRBJ2-1; 8 bases align to TRBD2. The ends lost 4 bases at V and 9 bases at J; junction bases unmatched: 8. The germline V gene encodes CDR1 MNHEY and CDR2 SVGAGI. This CDR3 comprises 14 residues. CDR3 sequence (DNA): TGTGCCAGCAGTTGGGTCCGGGGGGGCCCTGAGCAGTTCTTC. Protein product: CASSWVRGGPEQFF.

The chain recombines TRBV7-2 with TRBJ2-3, with D tentatively TRBD2 (5 bases). The germline V gene encodes CDR1 SGHTA and CDR2 FQGNSA. There are 14 residues in the CDR3. Trimming cost V 7 bases and J 6 bases, with 17 bases left between them. CDR3 sequence: CASKSEADADTQYF. The CDR3 DNA sequence: TGTGCCAGCAAATCAGAAGCGGACGCGGATACGCAGTATTTT.

Here the CDR3 DNA reads TGCAGTGCCGGGCAACTTGCAACTAATGAAAAACTGTTTTTT. The encoded protein is CSAGQLATNEKLFF. V gene TRBV20-1 combines with J gene TRBJ1-4; D uncertain. Per germline, CDR1 DFQATT and CDR2 SNEGSKA (reference sequence). The CDR3 sequence is 14 residues long. V was cut by 6 bases and J by 0 bases, with 11 bases left in between.

The chain links TRBV10-3 to TRBJ2-7; D is tentatively TRBD1 or TRBD2 (7 bases each). Germline V gene sequence: CDR1 ENHRY, CDR2 SYGVKD. The CDR3 length is 15 residues. V was cut by 6 bases and J by 2 bases, with 17 bases left in between. The CDR3 protein is CAIRGEGQSPYEQYF. CDR3 DNA: TGTGCCATCAGGGGGGAGGGACAGAGCCCCTACGAGCAGTACTTC.

This clonotype has just a few counts. This chain links TRBV6-2 or TRBV6-3 with TRBJ2-3, with D unclear. Germline CDR1 and CDR2: MNHEY and SVGEGT. The CDR3 spans 15 residues. V was trimmed by 2 bases and J by 5 bases, leaving 14 bases between them. The CDR3 protein is CASSYLRPPVDTQYF. DNA for the CDR3: TGTGCCAGCAGTTACCTTAGACCCCCGGTAGATACGCAGTATTTT.

This clonotype was seen a few times. The J gene is TRBJ1-2, the V gene TRBV5-5; 9 bases are shared with TRBD1. V was clipped by 4 bases and J by 6 bases; unmatched bases: 4. Germline V CDR1 and CDR2: SGHKS, YYEKEE (reference sequence). CDR3 size: 13 residues. The CDR3: CASSQQGAHGYTF. CDR3 sequence (DNA): TGTGCCAGCAGCCAACAGGGGGCCCATGGCTACACCTTC.

This sequence joins TRBV7-9 and TRBJ1-2, with 10 nucleotides matching TRBD1. Per germline, CDR1 SEHNR and CDR2 FQNEAQ (reference sequence). The CDR3 is made up of 15 amino acids. The J segment lost 8 bases and the V segment lost 5 bases, leaving 11 bases of the junction unmatched. Written as DNA, the CDR3 is TGTGCCAGCAGCCAGCCCGCGACAGGGGGCGAAGGCTACACCTTC. This gives the protein CASSQPATGGEGYTF.

The CDR3, as DNA: TGTGCCAGCAGTGAGGGGGGTTGGGGGAAAAATCAGCCCCAGCATTTT. Protein: CASSEGGWGKNQPQHF. The chain links TRBV6-1 to TRBJ1-5; weak D call: TRBD1 (5 bases). V lost 3 bases and J lost 4, with 16 bases in between. This CDR3 contains 16 residues. CDR1 and CDR2 (germline): MNHNS, SASEGT.

This clonotype was counted between two and nine times. The chain combines TRBV20-1 with TRBJ2-3; TRBD1 aligns across 9 bases. This CDR3 region has 16 residues. CDR1 DFQATT and CDR2 SNEGSKA come from the germline V gene (reference sequence). After removal of 3 bases from V and 2 bases from J, the junction contained 9 bases not matched to a gene. For the CDR3, the DNA is TGCAGTGCTAGCGGGACAGGGCGTGGGTTCACAGATACGCAGTATTTT. Amino acid sequence: CSASGTGRGFTDTQYF.

The chain employs TRBV4-1 and TRBJ2-1; 14 positions match TRBD2. Germline lookup yields CDR1 MGHRA and CDR2 YSYEKL. The CDR3 has 17 amino acids. J lost 8 bases, V lost 3 bases, and 9 bases had no gene match. The CDR3 loop is CASSHGNRLAGGHEQFF. CDR3 coding DNA: TGCGCCAGCAGCCATGGAAATAGACTAGCGGGGGGGCATGAGCAGTTCTTC.

The V gene is TRBV20-1, the J gene TRBJ2-1, with 10 bases identical to TRBD2. The CDR3 spans 15 residues. With 3 bases clipped from V and 6 bases from J, the junction kept 8 bases outside the gene matches. Germline assignment: CDR1 DFQATT and CDR2 SNEGSKA (reference sequence). DNA for the CDR3: TGCAGTGCTAGGGCCAGGACTAGCGGCATCAATGAGCAGTTCTTC. Amino acid sequence: CSARARTSGINEQFF.

This sequence joins TRBV7-9 and TRBJ2-5, with 8 nucleotides matching TRBD1. The DNA end favors TRBJ2-7, so the J call may be wrong. In germline, CDR1 is SEHNR, CDR2 FQNEAQ (reference sequence). This CDR3 contains 13 residues. CDR3 sequence: CATSSQGATEQYF. The CDR3 nucleotides are TGTGCCACCTCGTCCCAGGGGGCGACCGAGCAGTACTTC.

V gene TRBV5-1 combines with J gene TRBJ2-1, with a weak D call TRBD2 (6 bases). CDR3 size: 14 residues. Trimming removed 2 bases at V and 8 bases at J, with 14 bases between. CDR1 SGHRS and CDR2 YFSETQ come from the germline V gene. CDR3 loop: CASSFAATGDEQFF. The CDR3 DNA is TGCGCCAGCAGCTTCGCCGCAACGGGAGATGAGCAGTTCTTC.

The V and J genes are TRBV7-2 and TRBJ2-5, with TRBD2 identical over 16 bases. This CDR3 is 20 amino acids long. The J segment lost 4 bases and the V segment lost 5 bases, leaving 16 bases of the junction unmatched. Germline V gene lookup returns CDR1 SGHTA and CDR2 FQGNSA. CDR3 coding DNA: TGTGCCAGCAGCAAAACCGGGACTAGCGGGGGGGCCGGTCCTTTAGAGACCCAGTACTTC. This codes for CASSKTGTSGGAGPLETQYF.